Here is one T cell receptor beta chain with its context. The sample belongs to a study of blood T cell repertoires in COVID-19. At the level of the study: Samples of COVID-19 (acute and convalescent) were obtained from the United States, Italy and Spain. In each case, the material was cDNA or gDNA derived from T cells, B-cell-depleted T cells, or PBMCs.

In the authors' methods: Reference gene primer amplification gave estimated nucleated cell counts. This table comes from immunoSEQ multiplex PCR, and its TCRdb copy is limited to in-frame clones, with some not included. D and trimming were read from the DNA, whereas the V and J calls and clone size are those reported in that table. The profile covers 150,000 to 200,000 clones, with about 87% appearing a single time and 1.5% to 2% taken by the ten largest. Looked up from germline, CDR1 is LGHDT and CDR2 is YNNKEL (reference sequence). This CDR3 is built from 16 residues. The J segment lost 1 base and the V segment lost 3 bases, leaving 7 bases of the junction unmatched.

The specimen was peripheral blood. The sequence was obtained from a woman aged 50 to 60 with acute or convalescent COVID-19. The rearrangement uses TRBV3-1 (or the pseudogene TRBV3-2) and TRBJ2-3, with 7 bases that match TRBD2. The CDR3 protein is CASSHLSGRRTDTQYF. In DNA, the CDR3 is TGTGCCAGCAGCCACCTTAGCGGGCGGCGCACAGATACGCAGTATTTT.